A single sample is the source of the 22 T cell receptor beta chains below, sequenced in a study of blood T cells in healthy people across ages. Alongside a J-beta primer mix, a sample-barcoded 5' primer served in a second PCR lasting roughly 7 to 12 cycles. From the 5' RACE reads, TCRdb called clonotypes with MiXCR, one entry per CDR3 protein. The top ten clones hold under 5% of a sample with roughly 1.5 million distinct CDR3 sequences, about 45% of them seen once. The specimen sequenced was blood. Every receptor here comes from a woman aged 18-35 years in good health.

This sequence joins TRBV5-1 and TRBJ2-4; D perhaps matches TRBD2 (5 bases). The CDR3 is 14 amino acids. CDR1 is SGHRS and CDR2 is YFSETQ in the germline V gene. V shed 0 bases and J shed 13 bases, with 17 bases lying between them. For the CDR3, the DNA is TGCGCCAGCAGCTTGGTTGGGTCGGGGAATGAGCAGTACTTC. Translating gives CASSLVGSGNEQYF.

In this sample, this clonotype turned up a few times. The chain uses TRBV6-5 and TRBJ2-6; no reliable D call. The CDR3 extends over 15 amino acids. V lost 6 bases, J lost 0 bases, and 9 bases lay in between. Germline assignment: CDR1 MNHEY and CDR2 SVGAGI. The CDR3 protein is CASSAISSGANVLTF. CDR3 DNA: TGTGCCAGCAGCGCGATTAGCTCTGGGGCCAACGTCCTGACTTTC.

The rearrangement links TRBV20-1 to TRBJ1-2; perhaps TRBD1 as D (6 bases). Germline CDR1 DFQATT, CDR2 SNEGSKA (reference sequence). CDR3 size: 13 residues. V gave up 4 bases and J gave up 2 bases, with 11 bases separating them. CDR3 sequence: CSATRDTNYGYTF. The CDR3 DNA sequence: TGCAGTGCTACCCGGGACACGAACTATGGCTACACCTTC.

A few counts support this clonotype. The chain recombines TRBV7-9 with TRBJ1-2; D is uncertain. This CDR3 spans 11 amino acids. Trimming took 3 bases from V and 8 from J, leaving 7 bases between them. Germline lookup yields CDR1 SEHNR and CDR2 FQNEAQ (reference sequence). CDR3 protein: CASSLITGYTF. CDR3 coding DNA: TGTGCCAGCAGCTTGATCACGGGCTACACCTTC.

This chain joins TRBV5-1 and TRBJ1-1, with D possibly matching TRBD1 (6 bases). This CDR3 region has 16 residues. CDR1 is SGHRS and CDR2 is YFSETQ in the germline V gene. V lost 0 bases, J lost 4 bases, and 16 bases lay in between. CDR3 region: CASSLAEGGRTTEAFF. For the CDR3, the DNA is TGCGCCAGCAGCTTGGCCGAGGGGGGGCGGACCACTGAAGCTTTCTTT.

The genes are TRBV3-1 and TRBJ1-2; D might be TRBD1 (5 bases). The CDR3 runs to 14 residues. V was pared by 1 base and J by 7 bases, with 13 bases between. Germline CDR1 LGHDT, CDR2 YNNKEL (reference sequence). The CDR3 spells CASSQGDGACGYTF. The CDR3 DNA is TGTGCCAGCAGCCAAGGGGATGGGGCGTGTGGCTACACCTTC. The full variable domain, in which reference TRBV3-1 and TRBJ1-2 provide the parts outside the CDR3, is DTAVSQTPKYLVTQMGNDKSIKCEQNLGHDTMYWYKQDSKKFLKIMFSYNNKELIINETVPNRFSPKSPDKAHLNLHINSLELGDSAVYFCASSQGDGACGYTFGSGTRLTVV.

The chain joins TRBV6-5 to TRBJ2-7, with 9 bases matching TRBD2. The J segment lost 7 bases and the V segment lost 5 bases, leaving 15 bases of the junction unmatched. CDR1 is MNHEY, CDR2 SVGAGI, per germline. The CDR3 is made up of 16 amino acids. DNA for the CDR3: TGTGCCAGCAGTAGCCCCAGAGGGACTAGCCCTAATGAGCAGTACTTC. As protein: CASSSPRGTSPNEQYF.

This chain connects TRBV6-5 to TRBJ2-1; either TRBD1 or TRBD2 may fit D (5 bases each). CDR1 is MNHEY and CDR2 is SVGAGI in the germline V gene. The ends were cut back, 0 bases at V and 10 bases at J, with 16 bases in the middle. This CDR3 spans 15 amino acids. In nucleotides, the CDR3 is TGTGCCAGCAGTTACTCGTGGGGGACCAACTACGAGCAGTTCTTC. Translating gives CASSYSWGTNYEQFF.

This clonotype has a handful of counts. The rearrangement joins TRBV20-1 to TRBJ1-5, with D perhaps TRBD1 (6 bases). This CDR3 spans 14 amino acids. V dropped 3 bases and J dropped 9 bases, with 18 bases sitting between them. From germline, CDR1 is DFQATT and CDR2 SNEGSKA (reference sequence). The CDR3 bases are TGCAGTGCTAGCGGGGAGGGGGGGGTGAGGCCCCAGCATTTT. Protein: CSASGEGGVRPQHF.

This clonotype appeared a few times. The J gene is TRBJ1-5, the V gene TRBV20-1; D ambiguous. V gave up 2 bases and J gave up 1 base, with 6 bases separating them. CDR1 is DFQATT, CDR2 SNEGSKA, per germline (reference sequence). The CDR3 loop spans 13 amino acids. The CDR3 DNA follows: TGCAGTGCTAGAAAAGGGAGCAATCAGCCCCAGCATTTT. As protein: CSARKGSNQPQHF.

Worth noting for this clonotype: Possible read error: a much larger clone is one base away. This chain uses TRBV20-1 with TRBJ2-3; no reliable D call. Germline CDR1 DFQATT, CDR2 SNEGSKA (reference sequence). CDR3 length: 14 amino acids. Written as DNA, the CDR3 is TGCAGTGCCAGGCCTACCGGAAGCACAGATATGCAGTATTTT. It translates to CSARPTGSTDMQYF.

The chain has TRBV7-9 and TRBJ1-5; D is undetermined. CDR3 size: 12 residues. Trimming stripped 5 bases from V and 3 bases from J, with 5 bases between. Germline CDR1 SEHNR, CDR2 FQNEAQ (reference sequence). For the CDR3, the DNA is TGTGCCAGCAGCCCCATCAATCAGCCCCAGCATTTT. It encodes CASSPINQPQHF.

This clonotype was counted only a few times. The chain links TRBV27 to TRBJ2-7; maybe TRBD1 (5 bases). CDR1 MNHEY and CDR2 SMNVEV come from the germline V gene (reference sequence). The CDR3 covers 15 residues. Trimming removed 6 bases from V and 0 bases from J, with 15 bases in between. The CDR3, as DNA: TGTGCCAGCAGCTTTACAGGCCCCAACTCCTACGAGCAGTACTTC. Encoded protein: CASSFTGPNSYEQYF.

This chain uses TRBV7-2 with TRBJ2-1; D unclear. CDR1 and CDR2 (germline): SGHTA, FQGNSA. The CDR3 runs 16 residues. V was shortened by 1 base and J by 3 bases, with 13 bases between the two germline ends. The CDR3, as DNA: TGTGCCAGCAGCTTAGGGGTCCAGCCACTCTACAATGAGCAGTTCTTC. Its protein product is CASSLGVQPLYNEQFF.

This clonotype was recorded a few times. The chain links TRBV15 to TRBJ2-1; D could derive from TRBD1 or TRBD2 (5 bases each). V was trimmed by 0 bases and J by 2 bases, leaving 8 bases between them. The CDR3 covers 15 residues. Germline V gene lookup returns CDR1 LNHNV and CDR2 YYDKDF (reference sequence). CDR3 nucleotide sequence: TGTGCCACCAGCAGAGATGGGGGAACCTACAATGAGCAGTTCTTC. This sequence encodes CATSRDGGTYNEQFF.

A few counts support this clonotype. J is TRBJ1-1 and V is TRBV28; D is ambiguous. This CDR3 is built from 14 residues. The germline CDR1 and CDR2 sequences are MDHEN and SYDVKM. Trimming removed 3 bases from V and 1 base from J, with 9 bases in between. The chain's CDR3 is CASSLGNQNTEAFF. DNA of the CDR3: TGTGCCAGCAGTTTGGGGAACCAGAACACTGAAGCTTTCTTT.

This clonotype was detected only a few times. The J gene is TRBJ2-1, the V gene TRBV6-5; no firm D call. Germline loops: CDR1 MNHEY, CDR2 SVGAGI. V was trimmed by 6 bases and J by 2 bases, leaving 14 bases between them. The CDR3 is made up of 15 amino acids. The CDR3 reads CASSHQTPAYNEQFF. CDR3 nucleotides: TGTGCCAGCAGCCATCAGACGCCCGCCTACAATGAGCAGTTCTTC.

As for this clonotype: At one boundary the junction diverges from the germline segment, which might be a read error. This chain links TRBV7-7 with TRBJ2-1; TRBD2 matches at 16 bases. The germline gives CDR1 SSHAT, CDR2 FNYEAQ (reference sequence). The CDR3 spans 16 residues. As DNA, the CDR3 is TGTGCTAGCAGCTTAGGGACTAGCGGGAGGGCCGGTGAGCAGTTCTTC. Translated, it gives CASSLGTSGRAGEQFF.

This clonotype was seen only a few times. V usage is TRBV5-1 and J usage is TRBJ2-4; TRBD1 agrees at 9 bases. Germline V gives CDR1 SGHRS, CDR2 YFSETQ. The V segment lost 4 bases and the J segment 13 bases; nucleotides outside the gene matches: 15. This CDR3 has 15 residues. CDR3 nucleotide sequence: TGCGCCAGCAGCCATGCGGGACAGGGTGGCGAAGAGCAGTACTTC. Translation: CASSHAGQGGEEQYF.

In this sample, this clonotype turned up a few times. The chain couples TRBV6-5 to TRBJ1-2; D not resolved. Looked up from germline, CDR1 is MNHEY and CDR2 is SVGAGI. V dropped 4 bases and J dropped 4 bases, with 10 bases sitting between them. CDR3 length: 13 residues. The CDR3 protein is CASSWYGSYGYTF. The CDR3 DNA sequence: TGTGCCAGCAGTTGGTACGGTTCCTATGGCTACACCTTC.

The V call is TRBV10-3, the J call TRBJ2-1, with 7 bases aligning to TRBD2. The CDR3 extends over 16 amino acids. V was pared by 0 bases and J by 0 bases, with 2 bases of the junction left unmatched. Germline V lookup: CDR1 ENHRY, CDR2 SYGVKD. In nucleotides, the CDR3 is TGTGCCATCAGTGAGTCGGGCGGGAGCTCCTACAATGAGCAGTTCTTC. Its protein product is CAISESGGSSYNEQFF.

This clonotype appeared a few times. This chain uses TRBV20-1 with TRBJ2-3; perhaps TRBD2 as D (5 bases). The CDR3 sequence is 13 residues long. From germline, CDR1 is DFQATT and CDR2 SNEGSKA (reference sequence). CDR3 DNA sequence: TGCAGCGCCATCCGGGGAATCACAGATACGCAGTATTTT. It yields the protein CSAIRGITDTQYF.